This T cell receptor beta chain was obtained from a study of cytomegalovirus exposure and HLA in healthy donors. Primers for the PCR totalled 60 Vbeta and 13 Jbeta. The repertoire was sequenced with immunoSEQ multiplex PCR; TCRdb's copy has only in-frame clones and lacks some. The sample lists some 150,000 clones; about 82% were seen once. V gave up 3 bases and J gave up 0 bases, with 12 bases separating them. CDR3 length: 15 residues. Per germline, CDR1 MNHNS and CDR2 SASEGT. The sample was PBMCs. The chain links TRBV6-1 to TRBJ2-7, with D maybe TRBD2 (5 bases). The clonotype was recovered from a female donor in good health and CMV-seropositive. The CDR3 region has the DNA TGTGCCAGCAGTGAGGTAAGCGGTAGCTCCTACGAGCAGTACTTC. This codes for CASSEVSGSSYEQYF.